This T cell receptor beta chain was profiled in a study of OX40 agonist ivuxolimab in advanced cancers. Overall study findings and caveats: At 0.1 to 3.0 mg/kg, clonal expansion of CD4+ and CD8+ blood T cells had occurred by week 6.

This clone has more than one count but fewer than ten. Antigen: not known. V was clipped by 7 bases and J by 3 bases, with 12 bases between them. The CDR3 contains 13 residues. Looked up from germline, CDR1 is SEHNR and CDR2 is FQNEAQ (reference sequence). Using immunoSEQ multiplex PCR, the repertoire was profiled, and TCRdb retains in-frame clones only, with some absent. Of approximately 91,000 clones listed, about nine tenths are singletons. The chain joins TRBV7-9 to TRBJ1-2; the D gene is possibly TRBD1 (5 bases). The receptor comes from an adult with an advanced solid tumor such as melanoma, head and neck, liver or kidney cancer. Sequencing used CD4+ or CD8+ T cells sorted from blood, obtained in a trial of the OX40 agonist ivuxolimab. The CDR3 spells CASISGGDYGYTF. CDR3 coding DNA: TGTGCCAGCATCTCCGGGGGTGACTATGGCTACACCTTC.